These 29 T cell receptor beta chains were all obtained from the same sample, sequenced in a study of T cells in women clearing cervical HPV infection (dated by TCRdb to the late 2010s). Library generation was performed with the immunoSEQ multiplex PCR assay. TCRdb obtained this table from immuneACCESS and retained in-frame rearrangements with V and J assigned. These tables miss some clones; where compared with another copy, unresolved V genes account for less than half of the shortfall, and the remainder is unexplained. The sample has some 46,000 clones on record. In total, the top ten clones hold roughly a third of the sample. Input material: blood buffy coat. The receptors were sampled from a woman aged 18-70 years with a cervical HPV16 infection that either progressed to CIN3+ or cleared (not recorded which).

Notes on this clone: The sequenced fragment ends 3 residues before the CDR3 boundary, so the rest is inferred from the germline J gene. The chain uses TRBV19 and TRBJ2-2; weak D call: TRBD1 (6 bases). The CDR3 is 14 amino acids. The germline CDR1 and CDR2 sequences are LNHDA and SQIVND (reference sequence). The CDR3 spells CASSERGSNEKLFF. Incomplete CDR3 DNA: TGTGCCAGTAGTGAAAGGGGGTCCAATGAAAAG.

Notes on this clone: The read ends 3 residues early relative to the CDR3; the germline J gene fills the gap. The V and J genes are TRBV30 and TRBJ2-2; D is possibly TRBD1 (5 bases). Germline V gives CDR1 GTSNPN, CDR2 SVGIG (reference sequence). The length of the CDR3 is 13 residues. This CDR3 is CAWSVPGNEKLFF. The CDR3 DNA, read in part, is TGTGCCTGGAGTGTGCCAGGGAATGAAAAG.

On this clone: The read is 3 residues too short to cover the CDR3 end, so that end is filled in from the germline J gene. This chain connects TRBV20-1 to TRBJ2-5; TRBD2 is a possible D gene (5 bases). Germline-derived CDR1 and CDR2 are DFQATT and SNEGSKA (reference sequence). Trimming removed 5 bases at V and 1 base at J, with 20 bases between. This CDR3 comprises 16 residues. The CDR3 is CSAVTIPLSFQETQYF. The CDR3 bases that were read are TGCAGTGCTGTGACTATCCCCCTCTCCTTCCAAGAGACC.

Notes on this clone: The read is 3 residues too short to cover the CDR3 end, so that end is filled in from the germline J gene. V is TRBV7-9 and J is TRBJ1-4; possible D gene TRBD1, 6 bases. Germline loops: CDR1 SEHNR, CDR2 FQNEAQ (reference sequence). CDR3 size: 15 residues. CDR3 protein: CASSLNTGINSPLFF. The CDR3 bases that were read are TGTGCCAGCAGTTTAAACACAGGGATTAATTCACCA.

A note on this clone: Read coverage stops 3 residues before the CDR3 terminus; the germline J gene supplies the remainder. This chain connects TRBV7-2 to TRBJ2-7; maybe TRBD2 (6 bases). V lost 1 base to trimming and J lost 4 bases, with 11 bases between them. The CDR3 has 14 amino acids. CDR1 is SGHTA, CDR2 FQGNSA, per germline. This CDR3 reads CASSLGAGWYEQYF. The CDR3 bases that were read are TGTGCCAGCAGCTTAGGCGCGGGATGGTACGAG.

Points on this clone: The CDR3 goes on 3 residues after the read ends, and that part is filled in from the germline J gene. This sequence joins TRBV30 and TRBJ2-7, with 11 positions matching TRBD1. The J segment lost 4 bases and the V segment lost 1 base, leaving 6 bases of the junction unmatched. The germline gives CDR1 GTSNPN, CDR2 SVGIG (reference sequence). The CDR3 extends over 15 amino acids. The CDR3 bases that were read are TGTGCCTGGAGTGCTGGGACAGGGGGGTGGTACGAG. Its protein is CAWSAGTGGWYE. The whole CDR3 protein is CAWSAGTGGWYEQYF.

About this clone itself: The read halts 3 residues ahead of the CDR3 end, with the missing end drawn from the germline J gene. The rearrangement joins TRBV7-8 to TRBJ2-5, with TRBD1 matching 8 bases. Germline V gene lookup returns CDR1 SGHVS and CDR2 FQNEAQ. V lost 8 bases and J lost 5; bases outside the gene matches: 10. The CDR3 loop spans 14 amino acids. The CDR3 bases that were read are TGTGCCAGCCTCCTAAGAGGACAGGGCGAGACC. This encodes CASLLRGQGET. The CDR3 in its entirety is CASLLRGQGETQYF.

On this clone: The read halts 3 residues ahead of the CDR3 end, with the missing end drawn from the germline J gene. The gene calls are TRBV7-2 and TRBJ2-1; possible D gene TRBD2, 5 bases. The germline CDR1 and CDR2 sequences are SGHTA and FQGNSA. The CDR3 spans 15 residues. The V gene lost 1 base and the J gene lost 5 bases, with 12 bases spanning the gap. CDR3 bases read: TGTGCCAGCAGCTTAGGGGCTAGCTCGAACAATGAG. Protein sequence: CASSLGASSNNE. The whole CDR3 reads CASSLGASSNNEQFF.

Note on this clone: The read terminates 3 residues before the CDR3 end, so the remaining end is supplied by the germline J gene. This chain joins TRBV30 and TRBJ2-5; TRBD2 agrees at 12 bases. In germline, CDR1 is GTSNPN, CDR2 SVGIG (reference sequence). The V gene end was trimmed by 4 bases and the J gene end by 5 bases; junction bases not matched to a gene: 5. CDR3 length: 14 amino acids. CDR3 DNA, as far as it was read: TGTGCCTGGACTGGACTAGCGGGGAGGGAGACC. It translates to CAWTGLAGRET. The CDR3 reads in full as CAWTGLAGRETQYF.

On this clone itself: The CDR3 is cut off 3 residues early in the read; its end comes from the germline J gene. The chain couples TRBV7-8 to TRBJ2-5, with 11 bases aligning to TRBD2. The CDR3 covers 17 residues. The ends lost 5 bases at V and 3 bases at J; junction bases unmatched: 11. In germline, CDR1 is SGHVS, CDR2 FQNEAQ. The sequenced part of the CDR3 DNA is TGTGCCAGCAGCCAACTGACTAGCGGGGTTATAAAAGAGACC. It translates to CASSQLTSGVIKET. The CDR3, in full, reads CASSQLTSGVIKETQYF. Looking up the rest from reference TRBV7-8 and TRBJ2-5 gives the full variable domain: GAGVSQSPRYKVAKRGQDVALRCDPISGHVSLFWYQQALGQGPEFLTYFQNEAQLDKSGLPSDRFFAERPEGSVSTLKIQRTQQEDSAVYLCASSQLTSGVIKETQYFGPGTRLLVL.

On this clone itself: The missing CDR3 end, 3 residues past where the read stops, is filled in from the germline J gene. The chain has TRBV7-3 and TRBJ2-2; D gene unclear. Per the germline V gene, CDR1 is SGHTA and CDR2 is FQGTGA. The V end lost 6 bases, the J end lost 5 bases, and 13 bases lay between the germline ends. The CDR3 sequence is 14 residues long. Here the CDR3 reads CASSSGLGTGELFF. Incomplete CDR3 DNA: TGTGCCAGCAGTTCTGGGCTCGGAACCGGGGAG.

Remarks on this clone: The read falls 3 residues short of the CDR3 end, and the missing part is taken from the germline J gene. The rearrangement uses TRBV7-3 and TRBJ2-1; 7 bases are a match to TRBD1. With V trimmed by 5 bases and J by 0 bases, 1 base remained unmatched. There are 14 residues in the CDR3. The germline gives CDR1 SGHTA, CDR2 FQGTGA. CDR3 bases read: TGTGCCAGCAGCGACAGGGCCTCCTACAATGAG. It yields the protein CASSDRASYNE. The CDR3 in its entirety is CASSDRASYNEQFF. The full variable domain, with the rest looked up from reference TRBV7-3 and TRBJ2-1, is GAGVSQTPSNKVTEKGKYVELRCDPISGHTALYWYRQSLGQGPEFLIYFQGTGAADDSGLPNDRFFAVRPEGSVSTLKIQRTERGDSAVYLCASSDRASYNEQFFGPGTRLTVL.

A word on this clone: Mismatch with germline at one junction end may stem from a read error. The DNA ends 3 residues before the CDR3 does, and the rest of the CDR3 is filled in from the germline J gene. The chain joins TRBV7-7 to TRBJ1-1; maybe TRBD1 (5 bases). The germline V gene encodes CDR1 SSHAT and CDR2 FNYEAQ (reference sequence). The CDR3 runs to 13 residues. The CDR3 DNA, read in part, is TGTGCTAGCAGCCCAGGCGGGGCCGCTGAA. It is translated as CASSPGGAAE. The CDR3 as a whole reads CASSPGGAAEAFF.

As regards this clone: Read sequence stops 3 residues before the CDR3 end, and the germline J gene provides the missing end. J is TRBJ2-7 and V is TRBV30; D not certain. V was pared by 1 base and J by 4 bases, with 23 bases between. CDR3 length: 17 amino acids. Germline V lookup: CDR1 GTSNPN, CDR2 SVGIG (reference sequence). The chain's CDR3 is CAWSGFGRLMLNYEQYF. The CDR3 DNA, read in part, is TGTGCCTGGAGTGGTTTCGGCAGACTCATGCTGAATTACGAG.

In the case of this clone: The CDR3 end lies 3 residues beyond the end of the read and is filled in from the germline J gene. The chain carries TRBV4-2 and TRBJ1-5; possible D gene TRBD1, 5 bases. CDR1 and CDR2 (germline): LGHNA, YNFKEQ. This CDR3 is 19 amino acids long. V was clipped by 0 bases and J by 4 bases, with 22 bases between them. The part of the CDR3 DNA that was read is TGTGCCAGCAGCCAAGACAGGGACTTATCCATATTACTTAATCAGCCC. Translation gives CASSQDRDLSILLNQP. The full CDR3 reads CASSQDRDLSILLNQPQHF.

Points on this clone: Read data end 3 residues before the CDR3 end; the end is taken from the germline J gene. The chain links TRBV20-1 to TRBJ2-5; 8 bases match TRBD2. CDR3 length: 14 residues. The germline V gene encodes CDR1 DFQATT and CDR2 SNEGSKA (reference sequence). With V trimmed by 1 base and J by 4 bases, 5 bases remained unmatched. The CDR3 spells CSARVAGHRETQYF. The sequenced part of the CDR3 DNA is TGCAGTGCTAGAGTAGCGGGACATAGAGAGACC.

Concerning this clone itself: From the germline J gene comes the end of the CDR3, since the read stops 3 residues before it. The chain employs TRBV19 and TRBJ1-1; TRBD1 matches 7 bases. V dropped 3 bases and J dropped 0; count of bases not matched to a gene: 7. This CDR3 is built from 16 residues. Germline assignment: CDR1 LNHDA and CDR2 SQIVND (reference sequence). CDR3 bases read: TGTGCCAGTAGTATCGGACAGGCTTACATGAACACTGAA. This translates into CASSIGQAYMNTE. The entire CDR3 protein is CASSIGQAYMNTEAFF.

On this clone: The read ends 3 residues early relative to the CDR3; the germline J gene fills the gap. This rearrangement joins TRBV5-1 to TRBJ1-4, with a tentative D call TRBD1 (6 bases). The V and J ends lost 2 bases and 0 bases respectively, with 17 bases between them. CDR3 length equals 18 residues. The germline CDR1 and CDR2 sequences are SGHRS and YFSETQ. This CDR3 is CASSLGGRGQATNEKLFF. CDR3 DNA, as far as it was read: TGCGCCAGCAGCTTAGGTGGCAGGGGACAAGCAACTAATGAAAAA.

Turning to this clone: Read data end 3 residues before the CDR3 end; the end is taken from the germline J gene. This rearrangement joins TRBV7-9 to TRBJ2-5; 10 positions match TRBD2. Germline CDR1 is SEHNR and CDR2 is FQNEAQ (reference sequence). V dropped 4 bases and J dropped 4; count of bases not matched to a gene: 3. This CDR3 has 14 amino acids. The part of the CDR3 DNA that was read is TGTGCCAGCAGCTGGGGACTAGCGAGAGAGACC. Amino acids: CASSWGLARET. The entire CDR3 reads CASSWGLARETQYF.

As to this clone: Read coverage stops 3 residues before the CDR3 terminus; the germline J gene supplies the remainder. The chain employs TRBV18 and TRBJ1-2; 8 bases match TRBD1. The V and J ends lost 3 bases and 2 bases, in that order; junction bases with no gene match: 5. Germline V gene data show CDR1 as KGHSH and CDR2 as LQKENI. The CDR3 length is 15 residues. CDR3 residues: CASSPTGDPNYGYTF. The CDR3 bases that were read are TGTGCCAGCTCACCGACAGGGGATCCGAACTATGGC.

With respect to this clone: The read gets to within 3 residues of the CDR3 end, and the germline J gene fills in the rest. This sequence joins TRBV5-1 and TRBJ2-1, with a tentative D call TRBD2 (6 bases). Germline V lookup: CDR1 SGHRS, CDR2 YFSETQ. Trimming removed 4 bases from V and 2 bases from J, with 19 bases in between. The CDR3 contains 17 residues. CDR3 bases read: TGCGCCAGCAGCGGACTGGGCGGGGACCACGCCTACAATGAG. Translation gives CASSGLGGDHAYNE. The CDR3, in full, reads CASSGLGGDHAYNEQFF. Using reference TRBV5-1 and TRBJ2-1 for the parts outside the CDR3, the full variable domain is KAGVTQTPRYLIKTRGQQVTLSCSPISGHRSVSWYQQTPGQGLQFLFEYFSETQRNKGNFPGRFSGRQFSNSRSEMNVSTLELGDSALYLCASSGLGGDHAYNEQFFGPGTRLTVL.

The covered CDR3 bases are TGTGCCAGCAGCTCCCCGGGACAGGGCCCACTAGACTATGGT. Translated: CASSSPGQGPLDYG. The entire CDR3 sequence reads CASSSPGQGPLDYGQYF. The rearrangement links TRBV7-6 to TRBJ2-4; the match to TRBD1 covers 9 bases. Read coverage stops 3 residues before the CDR3 terminus; the germline J gene supplies the remainder. The CDR3 is made up of 17 amino acids. In germline, CDR1 is SGHVS, CDR2 FNYEAQ.

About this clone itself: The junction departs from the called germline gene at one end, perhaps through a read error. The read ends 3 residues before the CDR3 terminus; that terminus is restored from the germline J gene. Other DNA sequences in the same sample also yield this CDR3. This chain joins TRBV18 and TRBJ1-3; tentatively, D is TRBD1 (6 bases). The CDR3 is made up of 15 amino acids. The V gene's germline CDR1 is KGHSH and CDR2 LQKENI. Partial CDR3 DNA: TGTGCCAGCTCACGCCTGACAGGCTCTGGAAACACG. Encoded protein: CASSRLTGSGNT. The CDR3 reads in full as CASSRLTGSGNTIYF.

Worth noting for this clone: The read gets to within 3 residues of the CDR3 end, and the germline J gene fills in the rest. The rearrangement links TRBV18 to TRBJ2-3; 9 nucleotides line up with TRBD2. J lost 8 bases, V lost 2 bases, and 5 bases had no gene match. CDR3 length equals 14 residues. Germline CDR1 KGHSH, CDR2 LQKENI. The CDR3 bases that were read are TGTGCCAGCTCACCAGGGGGACTAGCCACTACG. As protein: CASSPGGLATT. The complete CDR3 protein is CASSPGGLATTQYF. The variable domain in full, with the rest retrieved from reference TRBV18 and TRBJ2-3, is NAGVMQNPRHLVRRRGQEARLRCSPMKGHSHVYWYRQLPEEGLKFMVYLQKENIIDESGMPKERFSAEFPKEGPSILRIQQVVRGDSAAYFCASSPGGLATTQYFGPGTRLTVL.

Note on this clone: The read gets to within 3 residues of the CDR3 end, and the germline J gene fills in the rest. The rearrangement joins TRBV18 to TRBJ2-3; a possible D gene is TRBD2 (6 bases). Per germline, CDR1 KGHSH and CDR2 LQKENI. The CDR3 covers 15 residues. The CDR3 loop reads CASSPLGTPQETQYF. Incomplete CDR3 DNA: TGTGCCAGCTCACCACTAGGGACTCCACAAGAGACG.

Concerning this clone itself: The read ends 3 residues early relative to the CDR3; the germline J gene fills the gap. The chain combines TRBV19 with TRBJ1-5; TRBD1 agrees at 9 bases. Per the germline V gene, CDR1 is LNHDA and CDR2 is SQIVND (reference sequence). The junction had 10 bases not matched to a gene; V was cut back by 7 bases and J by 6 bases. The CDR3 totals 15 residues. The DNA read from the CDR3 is TGTGCCAGTATCGCGGGACAGGGTCGGGGTCAGCCC. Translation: CASIAGQGRGQP. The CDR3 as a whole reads CASIAGQGRGQPQHF.

Partial CDR3 DNA: TGTGCCAGTAAACGACAGAGCGCGAACACCGGGGAG. Protein sequence: CASKRQSANTGE. The entire CDR3 sequence reads CASKRQSANTGELFF. The gene calls are TRBV19 and TRBJ2-2, with D possibly TRBD1 on 5 matching bases. Read coverage stops 3 residues before the CDR3 terminus; the germline J gene supplies the remainder. The CDR3 consists of 15 residues. CDR1 and CDR2 (germline): LNHDA, SQIVND (reference sequence). Trimming left V 7 bases short and J 0 bases short, with 12 bases between.

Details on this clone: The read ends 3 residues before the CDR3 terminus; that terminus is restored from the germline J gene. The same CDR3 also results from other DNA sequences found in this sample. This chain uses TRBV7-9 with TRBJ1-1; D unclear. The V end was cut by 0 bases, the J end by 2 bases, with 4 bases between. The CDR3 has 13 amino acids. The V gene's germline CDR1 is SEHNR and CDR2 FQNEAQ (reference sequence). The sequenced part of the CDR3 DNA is TGTGCCAGCAGCTTAGCTGGCAACACTGAA. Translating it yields CASSLAGNTE. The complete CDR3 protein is CASSLAGNTEAFF.

The CDR3 region is CASSSLVSGSDEQFF. The sequenced part of the CDR3 DNA is TGTGCCAGCAGTTCCTTGGTGAGCGGGAGTGATGAG. The rearrangement joins TRBV7-2 to TRBJ2-1; 8 bases are shared with TRBD2. The CDR3 goes on 3 residues after the read ends, and that part is filled in from the germline J gene. CDR3 length equals 15 residues. The germline V gene encodes CDR1 SGHTA and CDR2 FQGNSA. J was trimmed by 8 bases and V by 6 bases; bases with no gene match: 12.